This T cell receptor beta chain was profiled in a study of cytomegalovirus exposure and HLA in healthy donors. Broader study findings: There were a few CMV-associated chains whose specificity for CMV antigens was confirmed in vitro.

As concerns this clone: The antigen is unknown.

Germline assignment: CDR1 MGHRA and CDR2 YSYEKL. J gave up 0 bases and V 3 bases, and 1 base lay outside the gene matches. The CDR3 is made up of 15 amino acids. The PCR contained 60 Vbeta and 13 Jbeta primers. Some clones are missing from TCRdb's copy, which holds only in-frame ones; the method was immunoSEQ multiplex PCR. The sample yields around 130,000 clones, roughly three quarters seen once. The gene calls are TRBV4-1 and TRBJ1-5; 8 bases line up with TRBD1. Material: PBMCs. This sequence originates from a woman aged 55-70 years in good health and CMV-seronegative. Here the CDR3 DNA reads TGCGCCAGCAGCCAGGGACAGGTTAGCAATCAGCCCCAGCATTTT. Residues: CASSQGQVSNQPQHF.